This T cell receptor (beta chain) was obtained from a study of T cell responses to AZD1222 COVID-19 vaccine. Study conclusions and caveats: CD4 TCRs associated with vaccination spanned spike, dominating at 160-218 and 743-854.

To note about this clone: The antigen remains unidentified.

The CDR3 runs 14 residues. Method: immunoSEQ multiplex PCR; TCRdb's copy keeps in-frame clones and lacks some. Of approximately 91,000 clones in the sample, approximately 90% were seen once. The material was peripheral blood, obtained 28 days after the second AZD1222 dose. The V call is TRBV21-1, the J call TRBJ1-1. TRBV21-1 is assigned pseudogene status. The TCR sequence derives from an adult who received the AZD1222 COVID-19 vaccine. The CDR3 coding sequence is TGTGCCAGCTCGGAACTTTCTATGGGAACTGAAGCTTTCTTT. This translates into CASSELSMGTEAFF.